This TCR beta chain was identified during a study of T-cell reconstitution after alpha-beta-depleted transplantation in children. Findings and limits, study-wide: Surviving recipient T cells and intrathymic progenitors accounted for some patients' high TCRbeta diversity at day 60. When one year had passed after transplant, most T-cell counts and diversity came from newly produced T cells.

This clonotype was picked up many times. Antigen: not known. Preparation of the TCRbeta library involved a method that used unique molecular identifiers. One entry per CDR3 protein results from TCRdb running MiXCR on the PCR reads. The sample yields 55,000 to 85,000 distinct CDR3 sequences, approximately 11% seen once. The germline V gene encodes CDR1 SGHVS and CDR2 FQNEAQ. There are 17 residues in the CDR3. The V and J ends lost 1 base and 6 bases respectively, with 18 bases between them. This clonotype originated in a boy aged 5-17 years with acute myeloid leukemia, due to receive a stem cell transplant. The chain carries TRBV7-8 and TRBJ2-2; no definite D call. The starting material was PBMCs, obtained before TCRalphabeta/CD19-depleted stem cell transplant. The CDR3 region is CASSLVDDGYSSGELFF. The CDR3 bases are TGTGCCAGCAGCTTAGTTGACGATGGGTATAGTTCCGGGGAGCTGTTTTTT.